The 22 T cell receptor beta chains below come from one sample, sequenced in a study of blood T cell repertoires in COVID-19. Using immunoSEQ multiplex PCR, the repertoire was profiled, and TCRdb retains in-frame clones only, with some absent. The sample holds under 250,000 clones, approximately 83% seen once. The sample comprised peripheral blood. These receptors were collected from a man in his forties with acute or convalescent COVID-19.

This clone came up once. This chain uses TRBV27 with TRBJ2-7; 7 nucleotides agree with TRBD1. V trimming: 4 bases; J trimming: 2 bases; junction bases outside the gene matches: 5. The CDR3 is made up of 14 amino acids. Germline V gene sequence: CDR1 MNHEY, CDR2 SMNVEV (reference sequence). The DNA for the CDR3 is TGTGCCAGCAGTTGGACAGGACAAACCTACGAGCAGTACTTC. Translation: CASSWTGQTYEQYF.

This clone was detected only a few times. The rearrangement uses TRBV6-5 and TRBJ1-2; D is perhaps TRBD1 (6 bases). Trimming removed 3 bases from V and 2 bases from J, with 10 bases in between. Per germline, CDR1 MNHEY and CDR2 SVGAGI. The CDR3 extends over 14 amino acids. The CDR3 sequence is CASSYSTGNYGYTF. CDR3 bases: TGTGCCAGCAGTTATTCGACAGGAAACTATGGCTACACCTTC.

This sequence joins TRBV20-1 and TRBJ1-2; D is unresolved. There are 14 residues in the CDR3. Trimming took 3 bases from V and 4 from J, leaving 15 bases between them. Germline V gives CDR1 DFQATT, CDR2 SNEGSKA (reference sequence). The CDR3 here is CSASIGGALYGYTF. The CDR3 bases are TGCAGTGCTAGTATCGGCGGAGCTCTCTATGGCTACACCTTC.

CDR3: CSAQQSASQNEQFF. The CDR3 bases are TGCAGCGCCCAACAGTCGGCTAGCCAGAATGAGCAGTTCTTC. The chain carries TRBV29-1 and TRBJ2-1, with a tentative D call TRBD2 (5 bases). This CDR3 comprises 14 residues. The V end was cut by 7 bases, the J end by 7 bases, with 20 bases between. Germline values: CDR1 SQVTM, CDR2 ANQGSEA.

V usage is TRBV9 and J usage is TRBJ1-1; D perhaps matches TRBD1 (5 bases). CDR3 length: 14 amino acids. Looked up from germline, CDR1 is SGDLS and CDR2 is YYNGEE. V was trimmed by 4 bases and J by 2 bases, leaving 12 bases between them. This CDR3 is CASSNLGANTEAFF. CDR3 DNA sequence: TGTGCCAGCAGCAACCTAGGGGCCAACACTGAAGCTTTCTTT.

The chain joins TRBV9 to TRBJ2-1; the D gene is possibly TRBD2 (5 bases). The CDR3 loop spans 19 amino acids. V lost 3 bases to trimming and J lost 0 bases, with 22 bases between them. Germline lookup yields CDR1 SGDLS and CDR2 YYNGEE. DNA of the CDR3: TGTGCCAGCAGCGACGCCCTAGAGGGAGCCACTCTCTCCTACAATGAGCAGTTCTTC. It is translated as CASSDALEGATLSYNEQFF.

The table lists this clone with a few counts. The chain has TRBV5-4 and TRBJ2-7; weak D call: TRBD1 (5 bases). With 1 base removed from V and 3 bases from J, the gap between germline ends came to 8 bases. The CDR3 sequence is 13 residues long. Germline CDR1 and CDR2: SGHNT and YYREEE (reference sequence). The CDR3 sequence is CASSLQDSYEQYF. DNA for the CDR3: TGTGCCAGCAGCTTGCAAGACAGCTACGAGCAGTACTTC.

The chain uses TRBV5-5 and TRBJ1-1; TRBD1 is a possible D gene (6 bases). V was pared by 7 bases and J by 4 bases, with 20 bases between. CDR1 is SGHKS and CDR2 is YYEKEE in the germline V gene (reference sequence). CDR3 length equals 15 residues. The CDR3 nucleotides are TGTGCCAGCTCTCCCATGGGGACACTAGGCACTGAAGCTTTCTTT. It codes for CASSPMGTLGTEAFF. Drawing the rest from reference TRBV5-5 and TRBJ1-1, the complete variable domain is DAGVTQSPTHLIKTRGQQVTLRCSPISGHKSVSWYQQVLGQGPQFIFQYYEKEERGRGNFPDRFSARQFPNYSSELNVNALLLGDSALYLCASSPMGTLGTEAFFGQGTRLTVV.

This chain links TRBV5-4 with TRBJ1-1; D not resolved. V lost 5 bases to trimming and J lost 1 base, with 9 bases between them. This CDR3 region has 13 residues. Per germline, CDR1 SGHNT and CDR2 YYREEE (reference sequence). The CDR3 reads CASSPDWNTEAFF. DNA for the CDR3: TGTGCCAGCAGTCCGGACTGGAACACTGAAGCTTTCTTT.

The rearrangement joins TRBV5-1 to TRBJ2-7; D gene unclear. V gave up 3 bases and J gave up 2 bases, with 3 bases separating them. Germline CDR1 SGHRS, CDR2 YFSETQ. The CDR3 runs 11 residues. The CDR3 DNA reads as TGCGCCAGCAGCTCCACCTACGAGCAGTACTTC. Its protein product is CASSSTYEQYF.

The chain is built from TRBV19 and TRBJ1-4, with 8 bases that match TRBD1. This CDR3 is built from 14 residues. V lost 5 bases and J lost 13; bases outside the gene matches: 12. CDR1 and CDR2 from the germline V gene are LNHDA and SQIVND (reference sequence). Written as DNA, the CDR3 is TGTGCCAGTAGTCTAACGGGACAGGAGACGGCACTGTTTTTT. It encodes CASSLTGQETALFF.

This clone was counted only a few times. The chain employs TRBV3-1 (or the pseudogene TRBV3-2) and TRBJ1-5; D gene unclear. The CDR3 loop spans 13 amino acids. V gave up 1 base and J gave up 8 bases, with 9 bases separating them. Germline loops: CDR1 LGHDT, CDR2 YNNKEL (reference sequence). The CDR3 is CASSQVPGEPQHF. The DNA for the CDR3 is TGTGCCAGCAGCCAAGTACCGGGTGAGCCCCAGCATTTT.

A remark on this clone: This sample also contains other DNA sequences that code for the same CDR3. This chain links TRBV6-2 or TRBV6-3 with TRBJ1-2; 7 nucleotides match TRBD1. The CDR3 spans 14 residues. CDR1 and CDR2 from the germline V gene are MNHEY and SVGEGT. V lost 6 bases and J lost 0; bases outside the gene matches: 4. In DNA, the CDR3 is TGTGCCAGCAGCCCACAGGGGTCTAACTATGGCTACACCTTC. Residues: CASSPQGSNYGYTF.

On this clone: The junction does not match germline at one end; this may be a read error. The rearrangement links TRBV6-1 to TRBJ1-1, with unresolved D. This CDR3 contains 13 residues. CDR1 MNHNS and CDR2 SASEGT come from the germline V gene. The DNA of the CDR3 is TGTGCCAGCAGAGAAGGCAGATACACTGAAGCTTTCTTT. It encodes CASREGRYTEAFF.

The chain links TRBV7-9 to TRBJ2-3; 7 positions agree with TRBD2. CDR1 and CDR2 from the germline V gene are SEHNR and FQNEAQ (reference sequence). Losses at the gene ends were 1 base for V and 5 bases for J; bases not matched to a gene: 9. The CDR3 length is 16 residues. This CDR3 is CASSLVRGRMGDTQYF. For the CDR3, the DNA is TGTGCCAGCAGCTTAGTGCGGGGGAGGATGGGAGATACGCAGTATTTT.

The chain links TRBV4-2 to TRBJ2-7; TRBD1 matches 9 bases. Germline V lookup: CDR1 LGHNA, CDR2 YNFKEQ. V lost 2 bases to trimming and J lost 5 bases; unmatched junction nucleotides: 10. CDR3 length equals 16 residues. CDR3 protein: CASSQHTGTGLNEQYF. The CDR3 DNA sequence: TGTGCCAGCAGCCAACACACCGGGACAGGGTTGAACGAGCAGTACTTC.

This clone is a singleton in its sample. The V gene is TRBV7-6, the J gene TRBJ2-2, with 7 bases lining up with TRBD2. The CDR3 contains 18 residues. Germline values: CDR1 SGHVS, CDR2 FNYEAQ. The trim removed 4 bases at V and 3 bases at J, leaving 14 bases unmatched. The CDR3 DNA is TGTGCCAGCAGCTGGGAGCGTCAGGGCGGGAGTTACACCGGGGAGCTGTTTTTT. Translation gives CASSWERQGGSYTGELFF.

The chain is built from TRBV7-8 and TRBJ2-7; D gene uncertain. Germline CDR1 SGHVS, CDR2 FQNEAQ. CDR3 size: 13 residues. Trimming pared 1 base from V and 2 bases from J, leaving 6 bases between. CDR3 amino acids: CASSLEAAYEQYF. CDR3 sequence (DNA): TGTGCCAGCAGCTTAGAAGCCGCCTACGAGCAGTACTTC. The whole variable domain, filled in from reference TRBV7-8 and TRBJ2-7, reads GAGVSQSPRYKVAKRGQDVALRCDPISGHVSLFWYQQALGQGPEFLTYFQNEAQLDKSGLPSDRFFAERPEGSVSTLKIQRTQQEDSAVYLCASSLEAAYEQYFGPGTRLTVT.

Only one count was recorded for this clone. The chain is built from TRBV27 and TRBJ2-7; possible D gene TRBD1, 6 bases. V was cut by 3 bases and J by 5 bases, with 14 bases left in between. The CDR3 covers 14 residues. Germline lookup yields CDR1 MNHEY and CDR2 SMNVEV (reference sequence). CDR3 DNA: TGTGCCAGCAGTTTCACCAGGGGAAGGCACGAGCAGTACTTC. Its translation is CASSFTRGRHEQYF.

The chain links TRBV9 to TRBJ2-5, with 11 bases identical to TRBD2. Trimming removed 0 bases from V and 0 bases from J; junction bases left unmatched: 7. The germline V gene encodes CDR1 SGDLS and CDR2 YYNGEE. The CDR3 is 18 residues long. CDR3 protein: CASSVGYGTSGYQETQYF. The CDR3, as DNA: TGTGCCAGCAGCGTAGGTTACGGGACTAGCGGTTACCAAGAGACCCAGTACTTC.

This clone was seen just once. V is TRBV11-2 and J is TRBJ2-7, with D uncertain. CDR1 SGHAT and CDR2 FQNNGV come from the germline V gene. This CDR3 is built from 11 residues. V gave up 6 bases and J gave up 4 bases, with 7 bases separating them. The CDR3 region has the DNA TGTGCCAGCAGTATCGAGTACGAGCAGTACTTC. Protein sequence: CASSIEYEQYF.

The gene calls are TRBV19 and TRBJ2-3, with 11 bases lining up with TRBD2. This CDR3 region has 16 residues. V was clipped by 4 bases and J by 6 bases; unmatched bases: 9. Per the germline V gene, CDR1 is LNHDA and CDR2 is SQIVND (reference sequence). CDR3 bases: TGTGCCAGTAGTACCCGGGCTAGCGGGAGGACCGATACGCAGTATTTT. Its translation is CASSTRASGRTDTQYF.